A single sample gave rise to the 25 T cell receptor beta chains below, sequenced in a study of cytomegalovirus exposure and HLA in healthy donors. Measured with immunoSEQ multiplex PCR; TCRdb has only the in-frame clones, and not every one. The data show about 78,000 clones, almost 97% seen once. What was sequenced was PBMCs. The receptor set was obtained from a man aged 18 to 35 in good health and CMV-seropositive.

This clone was detected once. This chain joins TRBV28 and TRBJ1-2; maybe TRBD1 (6 bases). Germline values: CDR1 MDHEN, CDR2 SYDVKM. The CDR3 consists of 13 residues. The CDR3 spells CSTSNRAGDGYTF. Here the CDR3 DNA reads TGTTCAACCTCCAACAGGGCCGGCGATGGCTACACCTTC.

CDR3: CASSTRGAGYNEQFF. As DNA, the CDR3 is TGTGCCAGCAGTACCCGGGGGGCGGGCTACAATGAGCAGTTCTTC. V usage is TRBV6-5 and J usage is TRBJ2-1, with D possibly being TRBD2 (7 bases). The germline CDR1 and CDR2 sequences are MNHEY and SVGAGI. The CDR3 is made up of 15 amino acids. The V gene lost 5 bases and the J gene lost 3 bases, with 14 bases spanning the gap.

The count of this clone is one. The chain joins TRBV28 to TRBJ2-7; 8 bases line up with TRBD2. Germline-derived CDR1 and CDR2 are MDHEN and SYDVKM. V gave up 8 bases and J gave up 6 bases; unmatched junction bases: 12. The CDR3 loop spans 14 amino acids. The CDR3 DNA follows: TGTGCCAGCGGCCGACAGCGGGAGAGGCGCGAGCAGTACTTC. It encodes CASGRQRERREQYF.

The genes are TRBV10-3 and TRBJ1-5, with D tentatively TRBD1 (6 bases). With 6 bases removed from V and 4 bases from J, the gap between germline ends came to 10 bases. CDR3 length: 13 residues. Looked up from germline, CDR1 is ENHRY and CDR2 is SYGVKD. This chain's CDR3 is CAIRRDNNQPQHF. The CDR3 DNA follows: TGTGCCATCAGGAGGGACAATAATCAGCCCCAGCATTTT.

The rearrangement joins TRBV7-9 to TRBJ1-3, with D perhaps TRBD1 (5 bases). The CDR3 is made up of 14 amino acids. From germline, CDR1 is SEHNR and CDR2 FQNEAQ (reference sequence). V gave up 5 bases and J gave up 0 bases, with 8 bases separating them. The CDR3 is CASSPGLSGNTIYF. The CDR3 region has the DNA TGTGCCAGCAGCCCGGGACTCTCTGGAAACACCATATATTTT.

V is TRBV5-5 and J is TRBJ2-1, with TRBD1 matching 9 bases. CDR3 length equals 16 residues. J gave up 7 bases and V 1 base, and 9 bases lay outside the gene matches. Germline lookup yields CDR1 SGHKS and CDR2 YYEKEE (reference sequence). CDR3 sequence: CASSLFRDRVFNEQFF. DNA of the CDR3: TGTGCCAGCAGCTTGTTTAGGGACAGGGTTTTTAATGAGCAGTTCTTC.

This clone showed up just once. As DNA, the CDR3 is TGTGCCAGCAGCTTGATTTACAGGGGGCTAAATGAGCAGTTCTTC. Encoded protein: CASSLIYRGLNEQFF. The chain employs TRBV5-6 and TRBJ2-1, with TRBD1 matching over 9 bases. The CDR3 is 15 amino acids. The germline CDR1 and CDR2 sequences are SGHDT and YYEEEE. V was pared by 1 base and J by 7 bases, with 6 bases of the junction left unmatched.

The chain is built from TRBV13 and TRBJ2-1; possibly TRBD2 for D (5 bases). The germline V gene has CDR1 PRHDT and CDR2 FYEKMQ (reference sequence). V was shortened by 8 bases and J by 1 base, with 12 bases between the two germline ends. The length of the CDR3 is 14 residues. In DNA, the CDR3 is TGTGCCAGCTCAGCGGAGAGATCCTACAATGAGCAGTTCTTC. Amino acids: CASSAERSYNEQFF. The complete variable domain, with remaining parts taken from reference TRBV13 and TRBJ2-1, reads AAGVIQSPRHLIKEKRETATLKCYPIPRHDTVYWYQQGPGQDPQFLISFYEKMQSDKGSIPDRFSAQQFSDYHSELNMSSLELGDSALYFCASSAERSYNEQFFGPGTRLTVL.

The chain recombines TRBV6-5 with TRBJ2-7; D is possibly TRBD2 (5 bases). The germline gives CDR1 MNHEY, CDR2 SVGAGI. V lost 6 bases and J 2 bases, leaving 14 bases between the germline ends. The CDR3 has 14 residues. For the CDR3, the DNA is TGTGCCAGCAGCGAGGACCGGACTCCCTACGAGCAGTACTTC. This gives the protein CASSEDRTPYEQYF.

This clone occurred once. V is TRBV6-5 and J is TRBJ1-5; 7 bases are shared with TRBD1. CDR1 is MNHEY, CDR2 SVGAGI, per germline. The trim removed 5 bases at V and 6 bases at J, leaving 7 bases unmatched. This CDR3 has 14 amino acids. Here the CDR3 reads CASSTQGIGQPQHF. The CDR3 coding sequence is TGTGCCAGCAGTACACAGGGGATCGGTCAGCCCCAGCATTTT.

This clone is a singleton in its sample. V usage is TRBV6-5 and J usage is TRBJ2-7; D may be TRBD2 (7 bases). Germline V gene sequence: CDR1 MNHEY, CDR2 SVGAGI. The CDR3 loop spans 15 amino acids. Trimming took 0 bases from V and 6 from J, leaving 15 bases between them. CDR3 in DNA: TGTGCCAGCAGTTACTCGGCGGGGGCGCTTTCCGAGCAGTACTTC. As protein: CASSYSAGALSEQYF.

At least ten counts were recorded for this clone. V is TRBV9 and J is TRBJ1-2; TRBD1 matches at 7 bases. CDR3 length: 11 residues. Trimming took 7 bases from V and 5 from J; bases not matched to a gene: 2. Germline lookup yields CDR1 SGDLS and CDR2 YYNGEE. The CDR3 DNA reads TGTGCCAGCCAGGGGGTTTATGGCTACACCTTC. Translation gives CASQGVYGYTF.

The chain uses TRBV29-1 and TRBJ1-2; 7 nucleotides line up with TRBD1. Germline values: CDR1 SQVTM, CDR2 ANQGSEA. V lost 4 bases to trimming and J lost 5 bases; unmatched junction nucleotides: 10. The CDR3 has 14 residues. The chain's CDR3 is CSVVGLGGKYGYTF. CDR3 DNA sequence: TGCAGCGTTGTTGGTCTAGGGGGCAAGTATGGCTACACCTTC.

V usage is TRBV2 and J usage is TRBJ1-1, with 9 bases lining up with TRBD1. J gave up 4 bases and V 5 bases, and 5 bases lay outside the gene matches. The CDR3 loop spans 14 amino acids. Looked up from germline, CDR1 is SNHLY and CDR2 is FYNNEI. CDR3 nucleotide sequence: TGTGCCAGCAGTTACGACAGGGGGAGCACTGAAGCTTTCTTT. It encodes CASSYDRGSTEAFF.

V gene TRBV9 combines with J gene TRBJ2-1; tentatively, D is TRBD2 (6 bases). V shed 1 base and J shed 6 bases, with 8 bases lying between them. Germline V lookup: CDR1 SGDLS, CDR2 YYNGEE. The CDR3 spans 13 residues. CDR3 amino acids: CASSVYGGNEQFF. The CDR3 nucleotides read TGTGCCAGCAGCGTATACGGGGGCAATGAGCAGTTCTTC.

The rearrangement uses TRBV14 and TRBJ2-7; no reliable D call. Germline V lookup: CDR1 SGHDN, CDR2 FVKESK. This CDR3 region has 14 residues. V was trimmed by 5 bases and J by 0 bases, leaving 11 bases between them. Here the CDR3 DNA reads TGTGCCAGCAGCAAGCGAACCCACTCCTACGAGCAGTACTTC. Protein product: CASSKRTHSYEQYF.

This clone showed up just once. V and J are TRBV10-3 and TRBJ2-7, with TRBD1 matching over 8 bases. Germline CDR1 reads ENHRY; CDR2 reads SYGVKD. This CDR3 spans 15 amino acids. Germline trimming cut 6 bases from V and 2 bases from J; bases unmatched to any gene: 9. The CDR3: CAISPQGARAYEQYF. The CDR3 DNA follows: TGTGCCATCAGCCCTCAGGGGGCGAGGGCCTACGAGCAGTACTTC.

V usage is TRBV2 and J usage is TRBJ1-5; 11 nucleotides align to TRBD1. The CDR3 is 16 amino acids. Germline V lookup: CDR1 SNHLY, CDR2 FYNNEI. The V segment lost 4 bases and the J segment 1 base; nucleotides outside the gene matches: 3. CDR3 in amino acids: CASSGTGGRSNQPQHF. CDR3 nucleotide sequence: TGTGCCAGCAGTGGGACAGGGGGCAGGAGCAATCAGCCCCAGCATTTT.

The chain recombines TRBV18 with TRBJ1-1; the match to TRBD1 covers 7 bases. This CDR3 is built from 18 residues. The junction had 15 bases not matched to a gene; V was cut back by 1 base and J by 4 bases. From germline, CDR1 is KGHSH and CDR2 LQKENI. The CDR3 coding sequence is TGTGCCAGCTCACCACGGGGACAGAGTAATGGTTTGGGCACTGAAGCTTTCTTT. This translates into CASSPRGQSNGLGTEAFF.

The chain is built from TRBV27 and TRBJ2-3, with D possibly matching TRBD1 (6 bases). This CDR3 comprises 13 residues. Trimming took 5 bases from V and 6 from J, leaving 12 bases between them. Germline V CDR1 and CDR2: MNHEY, SMNVEV (reference sequence). CDR3 loop: CASSRTVADTQYF. For the CDR3, the DNA is TGTGCCAGCAGTCGGACAGTTGCGGATACGCAGTATTTT.

This clone was counted between two and nine times. The chain's CDR3 is CASSATRETNTGELFF. The CDR3 DNA sequence: TGTGCCAGCAGTGCAACAAGGGAGACGAACACCGGGGAGCTGTTTTTT. The chain couples TRBV25-1 to TRBJ2-2; D may be TRBD2 (5 bases). V was clipped by 4 bases and J by 0 bases, with 12 bases between them. Germline V lookup: CDR1 MGHDK, CDR2 SYGVNS. The CDR3 is 16 amino acids.

J is TRBJ1-2 and V is TRBV6-5; 7 nucleotides line up with TRBD1. The CDR3 loop spans 14 amino acids. Germline assignment: CDR1 MNHEY and CDR2 SVGAGI. V lost 8 bases, J lost 3 bases, and 9 bases stayed unmatched. This chain's CDR3 is CASFNRGLHYGYTF. In nucleotides, the CDR3 is TGTGCCAGCTTCAACAGGGGTCTCCACTATGGCTACACCTTC.

This chain connects TRBV7-6 to TRBJ2-2; 10 positions match TRBD1. Germline V CDR1 and CDR2: SGHVS, FNYEAQ. With V trimmed by 4 bases and J by 3 bases, 5 bases remained unmatched. The CDR3 length is 16 residues. The CDR3 DNA follows: TGTGCCAGCAGCTCCCGGGACAGGGGCTACACCGGGGAGCTGTTTTTT. It translates to CASSSRDRGYTGELFF.

This chain links TRBV29-1 with TRBJ1-5, with TRBD1 as a possible D gene (6 bases). This CDR3 spans 13 amino acids. V lost 3 bases, J lost 1 base, and 7 bases lay in between. Germline CDR1 reads SQVTM; CDR2 reads ANQGSEA. DNA of the CDR3: TGCAGCGTTGACAGGGGAAGCAATCAGCCCCAGCATTTT. As protein: CSVDRGSNQPQHF.

The V call is TRBV19, the J call TRBJ2-2, with D hard to call. Between the trimmed V and J ends, which lost 5 bases and 7 bases, there was a span of 14 bases. CDR1 LNHDA and CDR2 SQIVND come from the germline V gene (reference sequence). This CDR3 has 14 residues. CDR3 amino acids: CASSGGSSGGELFF. For the CDR3, the DNA is TGTGCCAGTAGTGGCGGTTCGTCGGGCGGGGAGCTGTTTTTT.